The 24 T cell receptor beta chains below all came from one sample that was sequenced in a study of T-cell reconstitution after alpha-beta-depleted transplantation in children. A library of TCRbeta sequences, prepared with unique molecular identifiers, was generated. TCRdb re-called the PCR reads with MiXCR, one entry per CDR3 protein. The table has some 500,000 distinct CDR3 sequences, 30% to 35% seen once. Specimen: PBMCs from the stem cell graft donor, collected from the stem cell graft. The receptors here all came from a human donor who donated a stem cell graft to a child with aplastic anemia.

Only a few counts were recorded for this clonotype. The chain has TRBV28 and TRBJ2-5, with 7 bases matching TRBD1. V trimming: 6 bases; J trimming: 3 bases; junction bases outside the gene matches: 7. Germline loops: CDR1 MDHEN, CDR2 SYDVKM. The CDR3 sequence is 14 residues long. The CDR3 loop is CASSLDRVKETQYF. DNA for the CDR3: TGTGCCAGCAGCCTAGACAGGGTCAAAGAGACCCAGTACTTC.

This clonotype was seen many times. The CDR3, as DNA: TGTGCCATCAGGACAGGGTCCTACGAGCAGTACTTC. Residues: CAIRTGSYEQYF. The chain couples TRBV7-2 to TRBJ2-7; 8 bases align to TRBD1. The CDR3 extends over 12 amino acids. Germline V gene sequence: CDR1 SGHTA, CDR2 FQGNSA. Germline trimming cut 10 bases from V and 1 base from J; bases unmatched to any gene: 3. Variable domain in full (rest from reference TRBV7-2 and TRBJ2-7): GAGVSQSPSNKVTEKGKDVELRCDPISGHTALYWYRQSLGQGLEFLIYFQGNSAPDKSGLPSDRFSAERTGGSVSTLTIQRTQQEDSAVYLCAIRTGSYEQYFGPGTRLTVT.

The rearrangement uses TRBV20-1 and TRBJ1-1, with D perhaps matching TRBD1 (6 bases). The CDR3 consists of 16 residues. V was trimmed by 0 bases and J by 3 bases, leaving 17 bases between them. Germline CDR1 and CDR2: DFQATT and SNEGSKA (reference sequence). CDR3: CSARDFTGGGDTEAFF. The CDR3 bases are TGCAGTGCTAGAGATTTCACAGGAGGGGGGGACACTGAAGCTTTCTTT.

The V and J genes are TRBV29-1 and TRBJ2-1; no clear D gene. The CDR3 is 14 residues long. In germline, CDR1 is SQVTM, CDR2 ANQGSEA. The V gene lost 8 bases and the J gene lost 0 bases, with 14 bases spanning the gap. This CDR3 is CSTSGVSSYNEQFF. The DNA for the CDR3 is TGCAGCACCAGTGGTGTGAGCTCCTACAATGAGCAGTTCTTC.

The genes are TRBV27 and TRBJ2-1; the D is unclear. The CDR3 has 16 amino acids. Germline V gene data show CDR1 as MNHEY and CDR2 as SMNVEV (reference sequence). The V and J ends lost 0 bases and 1 base respectively, with 10 bases between them. CDR3 residues: CASSLSAEPSYNEQFF. The CDR3 DNA reads as TGTGCCAGCAGTTTATCGGCGGAGCCTTCCTACAATGAGCAGTTCTTC.

This clonotype appeared once. The chain has TRBV7-2 and TRBJ1-1; D not certain. Germline CDR1 is SGHTA and CDR2 is FQGNSA. This CDR3 has 15 amino acids. V lost 4 bases and J lost 0, with 12 bases in between. The CDR3 sequence: CASSSSSTMNTEAFF. CDR3 DNA: TGTGCCAGCAGCTCCTCCAGTACTATGAACACTGAAGCTTTCTTT.

The V call is TRBV29-1, the J call TRBJ1-1; perhaps TRBD1 as D (6 bases). V was shortened by 6 bases and J by 6 bases, with 14 bases between the two germline ends. This CDR3 is built from 12 residues. Per the germline V gene, CDR1 is SQVTM and CDR2 is ANQGSEA. The CDR3 nucleotides read TGCAGCGTCCAGGTGGGGGGCGCTGAAGCTTTCTTT. Translating gives CSVQVGGAEAFF.

The CDR3 protein is CASSLTSFYSPTQYF. The CDR3 nucleotides are TGTGCCAGCAGCTTAACTAGTTTCTACAGCCCAACTCAGTACTTC. This chain links TRBV7-2 with TRBJ2-4, with TRBD2 as a possible D gene (5 bases). Trimming shortened V by 2 bases and J by 12 bases, and 20 bases separated the two germline ends. Germline loops: CDR1 SGHTA, CDR2 FQGNSA. The CDR3 contains 15 residues.

This rearrangement joins TRBV19 to TRBJ2-1; 7 nucleotides match TRBD1. Germline V lookup: CDR1 LNHDA, CDR2 SQIVND (reference sequence). The CDR3 runs 16 residues. V trimming: 5 bases; J trimming: 5 bases; junction bases outside the gene matches: 12. CDR3 in amino acids: CASSGLGSGGDNEQFF. CDR3 bases: TGTGCCAGTAGTGGATTAGGGTCAGGGGGAGACAATGAGCAGTTCTTC. The full variable domain, in which reference TRBV19 and TRBJ2-1 provide the parts outside the CDR3, is DGGITQSPKYLFRKEGQNVTLSCEQNLNHDAMYWYRQDPGQGLRLIYYSQIVNDFQKGDIAEGYSVSREKKESFPLTVTSAQKNPTAFYLCASSGLGSGGDNEQFFGPGTRLTVL.

In this sample, this clonotype turned up many times. The CDR3 loop reads CASSPRKTHEKLFF. The CDR3 DNA reads TGTGCCAGCAGCCCAAGGAAGACCCATGAAAAACTGTTTTTT. V gene TRBV6-5 combines with J gene TRBJ1-4; D call uncertain. CDR1 and CDR2 from the germline V gene are MNHEY and SVGAGI. V shed 6 bases and J shed 6 bases, with 14 bases lying between them. The CDR3 is 14 amino acids.

This clonotype was observed a handful of times. This chain links TRBV4-3 with TRBJ2-2, with D perhaps TRBD2 (7 bases). This CDR3 region has 16 residues. Germline values: CDR1 LGHNA, CDR2 YSLEER. V shed 4 bases and J shed 6 bases, with 18 bases lying between them. CDR3 loop: CASSPPGGGDAGELFF. The CDR3 coding sequence is TGCGCCAGCAGCCCCCCGGGGGGCGGTGATGCCGGGGAGCTGTTTTTT.

This sequence joins TRBV5-4 and TRBJ2-1, with unresolved D. CDR3 length: 17 amino acids. Per germline, CDR1 SGHNT and CDR2 YYREEE (reference sequence). The V gene lost 4 bases and the J gene lost 5 bases, with 22 bases spanning the gap. CDR3 residues: CASSTPNPSRIDNEQFF. CDR3 coding DNA: TGTGCCAGCAGCACACCAAATCCCTCCCGGATCGACAATGAGCAGTTCTTC.

In this sample, this clonotype turned up many times. The genes are TRBV5-1 and TRBJ2-2; perhaps TRBD1 as D (6 bases). Germline V gene lookup returns CDR1 SGHRS and CDR2 YFSETQ. The germline V and J ends were trimmed by 4 bases and 0 bases, with 13 bases remaining between them. This CDR3 is 16 amino acids long. The CDR3 loop is CASSTGQRTNTGELFF. DNA for the CDR3: TGCGCCAGCAGCACAGGACAGAGAACGAACACCGGGGAGCTGTTTTTT.

The J gene is TRBJ2-1, the V gene TRBV7-2, with 12 bases lining up with TRBD2. Trimming took 5 bases from V and 7 from J; bases not matched to a gene: 6. Germline assignment: CDR1 SGHTA and CDR2 FQGNSA. The CDR3 consists of 15 residues. CDR3 nucleotides: TGTGCCAGCAGCCCCCAAGGGACTAGCGGGAATGAGCAGTTCTTC. This gives the protein CASSPQGTSGNEQFF.

This clonotype occurred a few times. The gene calls are TRBV5-1 and TRBJ2-7, with D perhaps TRBD1 or TRBD2 (6 bases each). From germline, CDR1 is SGHRS and CDR2 YFSETQ. This CDR3 region has 16 residues. V was clipped by 3 bases and J by 6 bases, with 22 bases between them. The CDR3 loop reads CASSSIGGGTVAEQYF. CDR3 nucleotides: TGCGCCAGCAGCTCAATTGGAGGGGGTACGGTCGCCGAGCAGTACTTC.

The chain joins TRBV30 to TRBJ2-1; D is ambiguous. CDR1 and CDR2 (germline): GTSNPN, SVGIG (reference sequence). Trimming removed 0 bases at V and 13 bases at J, with 13 bases between. The CDR3 totals 12 residues. The CDR3 DNA reads TGTGCCTGGAGTGTTGGGCGGCGAGAACAGTTCTTC. This translates into CAWSVGRREQFF.

The chain couples TRBV9 to TRBJ1-2; D ambiguous. The CDR3 totals 13 residues. Trimming took off 0 bases at V and 3 bases at J, with 6 bases between the two ends. CDR1 SGDLS and CDR2 YYNGEE come from the germline V gene. The CDR3 sequence is CASSVEADYGYTF. The CDR3 DNA reads TGTGCCAGCAGCGTAGAGGCGGACTATGGCTACACCTTC.

This clonotype was picked up a small number of times. This chain joins TRBV27 and TRBJ2-1; no definite D call. The CDR3 has 12 residues. The V gene lost 5 bases and the J gene lost 6 bases, with 8 bases spanning the gap. Germline lookup yields CDR1 MNHEY and CDR2 SMNVEV (reference sequence). CDR3 nucleotides: TGTGCCAGCAGTCCACACGGCAATGAGCAGTTCTTC. Translated: CASSPHGNEQFF.

V and J are TRBV15 and TRBJ2-1, with TRBD1 as a possible D gene (5 bases). Germline V CDR1 and CDR2: LNHNV, YYDKDF (reference sequence). The CDR3 spans 15 residues. The germline V and J ends were trimmed by 2 bases and 8 bases, with 16 bases remaining between them. CDR3: CATSRYGQGRDEQFF. In nucleotides, the CDR3 is TGTGCCACCAGCAGATATGGTCAGGGTAGGGATGAGCAGTTCTTC.

The sample holds a few counts of this clonotype. This chain connects TRBV20-1 to TRBJ1-1; D possibly corresponds to TRBD1 (5 bases). The CDR3 spans 10 residues. Germline assignment: CDR1 DFQATT and CDR2 SNEGSKA (reference sequence). V lost 7 bases to trimming and J lost 8 bases, with 11 bases between them. CDR3 bases: TGCAGTGTCAGCGGGGGGGAAGCTTTCTTT. Its protein is CSVSGGEAFF.

The chain carries TRBV7-3 and TRBJ1-5; tentatively, D is TRBD1 (6 bases). V lost 6 bases and J lost 9, with 15 bases in between. CDR3 size: 13 residues. CDR1 is SGHTA and CDR2 is FQGTGA in the germline V gene. The CDR3 DNA sequence: TGTGCCAGCAGTGCAGGGGCTCAACTGCCCCAGCATTTT. It encodes CASSAGAQLPQHF.

This chain uses TRBV7-2 with TRBJ2-1; tentatively, D is TRBD2 (5 bases). The CDR3 contains 15 residues. The germline V gene has CDR1 SGHTA and CDR2 FQGNSA. V lost 3 bases, J lost 8 bases, and 17 bases lay in between. The DNA of the CDR3 is TGTGCCAGCAGCTTCGGAGGCCACGAGGCGGATGAGCAGTTCTTC. It is translated as CASSFGGHEADEQFF.

The CDR3 bases are TGTGCCAGCAGCTCCAGCCGGACAGGGGGAGAGGAGCCCCAGCATTTT. Amino acids: CASSSSRTGGEEPQHF. The genes are TRBV7-2 and TRBJ1-5, with 10 bases that match TRBD1. CDR1 is SGHTA and CDR2 is FQGNSA in the germline V gene. Trimming at V came to 4 bases and at J to 8 bases, leaving 11 bases not matched to a gene. The CDR3 totals 16 residues.

V usage is TRBV5-1 and J usage is TRBJ1-1; D unclear. In germline, CDR1 is SGHRS, CDR2 YFSETQ. This CDR3 is 15 amino acids long. V lost 0 bases, J lost 9 bases, and 18 bases lay in between. The CDR3 sequence is CASSLGGSISSQAFF. Written as DNA, the CDR3 is TGCGCCAGCAGCTTGGGTGGTTCGATATCGTCCCAAGCTTTCTTT.